The rows below give T cell receptor beta chains drawn from one sample of a study of CD8 T cells in Susac syndrome. TCRdb redid the calling of the immunoSEQ multiplex PCR reads with MiXCR, one entry per CDR3 protein. There are about 300,000 distinct CDR3 sequences in the sample; about 89% occur only once, and around 0.18% lies in the top ten. Sequencing was carried out using CD8+ T cells from PBMCs. Receptors were obtained from a human donor with multiple sclerosis. Each CDR3 is given with its conserved first and last residue. D genes are given only for firm matches. Not all rows give a size; the values are once, few, many and, for expanded clones, a class.

>.|TRBD1|TRBJ2-5|TRBV4-3
CASSQGLVGTGLQETQYF
TGCGCCAGCAGCCAAGGACTAGTCGGGACAGGGTTGCAAGAGACCCAGTACTTC
>.|TRBD2|TRBJ2-3|TRBV5-6
CASSLPSSLREVTDTQYF
TGTGCCAGCAGCTTGCCTTCTAGCCTGCGGGAGGTGACAGATACGCAGTATTTT
>once|TRBD2|TRBJ2-4|TRBV24-1
CATSDRRAGDKNIQYF
TGTGCCACTAGCGACCGACGAGCGGGGGACAAAAACATTCAGTACTTC
>.|.|TRBJ1-1|TRBV30
CAWSVWGGEGAFF
TGTGCCTGGAGTGTATGGGGGGGCGAGGGAGCTTTCTTT
>.|.|TRBJ1-3|TRBV10-3
CAIRDSSIGNTIYF
TGTGCCATCAGGGACAGTTCAATTGGAAACACCATATATTTT
>.|TRBD1|TRBJ2-5|TRBV24-1
CATSTGDSETQYF
TGTGCCACCTCGACAGGGGATTCAGAGACCCAGTACTTC
>.|TRBD2|TRBJ2-5|TRBV3-1
CASSQIMGGGARETQYF
TGTGCCAGCAGCCAAATCATGGGCGGGGGGGCCCGAGAGACCCAGTACTTC
>few|TRBD2|TRBJ2-1|TRBV27
CASSPGTSGDYNEQFF
TGTGCCAGCAGTCCCGGGACTAGCGGAGATTACAATGAGCAGTTCTTC
>.|.|TRBJ2-7|TRBV20-1
CSARVELGDSEGFSYEQYF
TGCAGTGCTAGAGTCGAACTCGGAGACAGCGAAGGCTTCTCCTACGAGCAGTACTTC
>.|.|TRBJ2-1|TRBV4-3
CASSQDEQGRTYYNEQFF
TGCGCCAGCAGCCAAGATGAACAGGGTCGGACTTACTACAATGAGCAGTTCTTC
>.|.|TRBJ2-2|TRBV29-1
CSVGQVNTGELFF
TGCAGCGTTGGACAGGTTAACACCGGGGAGCTGTTTTTT
>.|.|TRBJ2-7|TRBV5-6
CASSLWGSPYEQYF
TGTGCCAGCAGCTTGTGGGGGAGCCCCTACGAGCAGTACTTC
>.|TRBD1|TRBJ2-4|TRBV5-1
CASSSGTAVLNIQYF
TGCGCCAGCAGCTCCGGGACAGCAGTTTTAAACATTCAGTACTTC
>.|.|TRBJ2-1|TRBV19
CASSPPLRPHEQFF
TGTGCCAGTAGTCCCCCGTTACGCCCCCATGAGCAGTTCTTC
>.|.|TRBJ2-4|TRBV19
CASSIKYPGNIQYF
TGTGCCAGTAGTATCAAGTATCCGGGAAACATTCAGTACTTC
>.|.|TRBJ1-2|TRBV4-1
CASSQGFPGEGDGYTF
TGCGCCAGCAGCCAAGGATTCCCAGGGGAAGGGGATGGCTACACCTTC
>.|TRBD2|TRBJ2-7|TRBV7-8
CASSQRLAGAGGEQYF
TGTGCCAGCAGCCAGAGGCTAGCGGGAGCTGGCGGGGAGCAGTACTTC
>once|.|TRBJ1-1|TRBV12-3/TRBV12-4
CASSLAERTEAFF
TGTGCCAGCAGTTTAGCTGAGAGGACTGAAGCTTTCTTT
>.|TRBD2|TRBJ2-7|TRBV6-2/TRBV6-3
CASSRLGLATYEQYF
TGTGCCAGCAGTCGCCTAGGACTAGCGACCTACGAGCAGTACTTC
>once|.|TRBJ2-6|TRBV19
CASSSWTAGANVLTF
TGTGCCAGTAGTTCCTGGACAGCCGGGGCCAACGTCCTGACTTTC
>.|.|TRBJ1-5|TRBV20-1
CSAAMRDSNQPQHF
TGCAGTGCTGCCATGCGGGACAGCAATCAGCCCCAGCATTTT
>once|TRBD1|TRBJ2-3|TRBV27
CATRDRTSTDTQYF
TGTGCCACCAGGGACAGAACTAGCACAGATACGCAGTATTTT
>.|.|TRBJ2-7|TRBV30
CAWSVGPAYEQYF
TGTGCCTGGAGTGTTGGGCCCGCCTACGAGCAGTACTTC
>.|.|TRBJ1-1|TRBV6-2/TRBV6-3
CASSWGGAEAFF
TGTGCCAGCAGTTGGGGGGGGGCTGAAGCTTTCTTT
>.|.|TRBJ2-5|TRBV12-5
CASGSSTGRPETQYF
TGTGCTAGTGGTTCCTCAACAGGGCGCCCCGAGACCCAGTACTTC
>once|TRBD2|TRBJ2-3|TRBV6-1
CASSEAAGASTDTQYF
TGTGCCAGCAGTGAAGCGGCGGGAGCGAGCACAGATACGCAGTATTTT
>.|.|TRBJ2-3|TRBV28
CASSYGGLSSTDTQYF
TGTGCCAGCAGCTATGGGGGGTTATCTAGCACAGATACGCAGTATTTT
>.|.|TRBJ1-5|TRBV5-6
CASSLTANQPQHF
TGTGCCAGCAGCTTGACTGCCAATCAGCCCCAGCATTTT
>.|.|TRBJ2-5|TRBV20-1
CSARAMRVGQETQYF
TGCAGTGCTAGAGCCATGCGCGTGGGGCAAGAGACCCAGTACTTC
>few|.|TRBJ2-5|TRBV6-1
CASSGGPGEETQYF
TGTGCCAGCAGTGGAGGACCAGGGGAAGAGACCCAGTACTTC
>.|.|TRBJ2-1|TRBV7-9
CASSPRGWTFF
TGTGCCAGCAGCCCCCGCGGGTGGACGTTCTTC
>once|.|TRBJ2-7|TRBV15
CATSRAPWAVSYEQYF
TGTGCCACCAGCAGGGCCCCGTGGGCAGTGTCCTACGAGCAGTACTTC
>.|.|TRBJ2-2|TRBV7-6
CASSANTGAGELFF
TGTGCCAGCAGCGCAAACACAGGCGCCGGGGAGCTGTTTTTT
>.|TRBD1|TRBJ1-2|TRBV28
CASRGQGAGGYTF
TGTGCCAGCAGGGGACAGGGGGCTGGTGGCTACACCTTC